This T cell receptor beta chain was recorded in a study of a mutant IDH1 vaccine in newly diagnosed glioma. Study context: Across weeks 1, 3, 5, 7, 11, 15, 19 and 23, patients received a vaccination each time, eight in all. Vaccination was launched 4-6 weeks after radiotherapy alone, or with temozolomide cycles.

With 6 bases removed from V and 6 bases from J, the gap between germline ends came to 16 bases. The CDR3 covers 13 residues. The germline V gene encodes CDR1 SGDLS and CDR2 YYNGEE. The protocol was immunoSEQ multiplex PCR, while the TCRdb copy is restricted to in-frame clones and leaves out a portion. The table lists tens of thousands of clones, about 88% of them singletons. As concerns this clone: No antigen is known for it.

As for time point: week 11, during vaccination. In the vaccine, a single dose held 300 ug of the mutant IDH1 20-mer peptide, along with topical imiquimod. Astrocytomas found in donors were new, WHO grade 3 or 4, IDH1-mutant and ATRX-lost. Sample: PBMCs, taken from a glioma patient whose treatment included an IDH1 peptide vaccine. The sequence was obtained from a woman aged 45-65 years with glioma. The V gene is TRBV9, the J gene TRBJ2-7; weak D call: TRBD1 (5 bases). The CDR3 region is CASTKTEQGEQYF. As DNA, the CDR3 is TGTGCCAGCACCAAGACAGAGCAAGGCGAGCAGTACTTC.